Listed below are T cell receptor beta chains from one sample, sequenced in a study of blood T cell repertoires in COVID-19. Sequenced by immunoSEQ multiplex PCR; TCRdb stores in-frame clones only, minus some. This table holds over 20,000 clones, 65% to 85% found once. The sample was peripheral blood. All receptors derive from a man aged 45-65 years with COVID-19, enrolled during active disease. The CDR3 runs from the conserved cysteine through the conserved F or W. A D gene is named only where the DNA matches it firmly. Where a row states a size, it is once, few, many or the class of an expanded clone; other rows omit it.

D,J,V,size,DNA,CDR3
NA,TRBJ1-3,TRBV11-2,NA,TGTGCCAGCAGCTCCCGTCTCTCTGGAAACACCATATATTTT,CASSSRLSGNTIYF
NA,TRBJ2-6,TRBV5-4,NA,TGTGCCAGCAGCTTGCCTACGTCTTTCGGGGCCAACGTCCTGACTTTC,CASSLPTSFGANVLTF
NA,TRBJ1-3,TRBV6-6,NA,TGTGCCAGCAGGCATACAGGGATTACCGGAAACACCATATATTTT,CASRHTGITGNTIYF
NA,TRBJ1-2,TRBV28,NA,TGTGCCAGCAGCCAAGGAGGGACTTCGGGAGGGGGCTACACCTTC,CASSQGGTSGGGYTF
NA,TRBJ2-5,TRBV27,NA,TGTGCCAGCAGTCCCCCCGGCGGAGAAGAGACCCAGTACTTC,CASSPPGGEETQYF
NA,TRBJ2-2,TRBV10-3,NA,TGTGCCATCAGTGAGTCGTTCTCCGGGGAAGCGAACACCGGGGAGCTGTTTTTT,CAISESFSGEANTGELFF
NA,TRBJ1-5,TRBV3-1/TRBV3-2,NA,TGTGCCAGCAGCCAAGGCGGCGGATATAGCAATCAGCCCCAGCATTTT,CASSQGGGYSNQPQHF
NA,TRBJ1-2,TRBV29-1,few,TGCAGCGTTGAAGCAGGAGGCTATGGCTACACCTTC,CSVEAGGYGYTF
NA,TRBJ1-5,TRBV6-5,few,TGTGCCAGCGGGGGGGGTTATAGCAATCAGCCCCAGCATTTT,CASGGGYSNQPQHF
NA,TRBJ1-5,TRBV6-5,NA,TGTGCCAGCAGGCCAGATTACAGCCGTAATCAGCCCCAGCATTTT,CASRPDYSRNQPQHF
TRBD2,TRBJ2-7,TRBV4-1,NA,TGCGCCAGCAGCCAAGAAACTACTAGCGGCTCCTACGAGCAGTACTTC,CASSQETTSGSYEQYF
TRBD1,TRBJ1-6,TRBV5-1,NA,TGCGCCAGCAGCGCCCGACAGGGGGCAGATTCACCCCTCCACTTT,CASSARQGADSPLHF
NA,TRBJ2-6,TRBV9,few,TGTGCCAGCAGCGTAGTAGGGGGTATGGGCTCCCCCAACGTCCTGACTTTC,CASSVVGGMGSPNVLTF
NA,TRBJ2-7,TRBV10-2,NA,TGCGCCAGCAGTGTCTCTTACTACGAGCAGTACTTC,CASSVSYYEQYF
NA,TRBJ2-1,TRBV7-2,NA,TGTGCCAGCAGCTTAGGGAGGGAGTACAATGAGCAGTTCTTC,CASSLGREYNEQFF
NA,TRBJ1-2,TRBV5-1,NA,TGCGCCAGCAGGGAGCAGAACTATGGCTACACCTTC,CASREQNYGYTF
NA,TRBJ2-1,TRBV23-1,once,TGCGCCACGAACAGGGACTCCTACAATGAGCAGTTCTTC,CATNRDSYNEQFF